This T cell receptor (beta chain) emerged from a study of cytomegalovirus exposure and HLA in healthy donors. The PCR ran on 60 Vbeta and 13 Jbeta primers. TCRdb's copy holds only in-frame clones and misses some; the assay was immunoSEQ multiplex PCR. The ten most abundant clones cover roughly 0.98% of a sample with approximately 210,000 clones. The CDR3 contains 15 residues. Trimming took 2 bases from V and 1 from J, leaving 11 bases between them. Germline V CDR1 and CDR2: MNHEY, SMNVEV (reference sequence). The sequence was obtained from a woman aged 25-40 years in good health and CMV-seropositive. The chain joins TRBV27 to TRBJ1-1; no clear D gene. What was sequenced was PBMCs. CDR3 amino acids: CASSLEAFANTEAFF. Here the CDR3 DNA reads TGTGCCAGCAGTTTAGAGGCTTTTGCGAACACTGAAGCTTTCTTT.